This entry is about one T cell receptor beta chain. Negative isolation was used for CD8+ and CD4+ T cells and FACS enrichment for TEMRA cells. The sample originates from a study of CD8 T cells in Susac syndrome. CDR3 length: 15 residues. The J segment lost 5 bases and the V segment lost 0 bases, leaving 5 bases of the junction unmatched. CDR1 and CDR2 from the germline V gene are LGHNA and YNFKEQ. An amount of RNA that ranged from roughly 0.45 to 1 ug was reverse transcribed with random hexamers. TCR beta CDR3 was amplified by immunoSEQ covering 54 Vbeta and 13 Jbeta. TCRdb ran MiXCR on the immunoSEQ multiplex PCR reads and lists one entry per CDR3 protein. The data show about 120,000 distinct CDR3 sequences, 90% to 95% seen once.

Sequencing was carried out using CD4+ T cells from PBMCs. The chain couples TRBV4-2 to TRBJ2-5, with 8 bases fitting TRBD2. This receptor was obtained from a human donor in good health. The CDR3 here is CASSQEPSGWETQYF. As DNA, the CDR3 is TGTGCCAGCAGCCAAGAGCCTAGCGGGTGGGAGACCCAGTACTTC.